Given below is one TCR beta chain in context. This record belongs to a study of CD8+ T cells in alopecia areata. Across the study: Tofacitinib exposure lasted 6 to 18 months, followed by 6 months off drug.

The sample's treatment: oral pan-JAK inhibitor, 5-10 mg twice daily. Alopecia areata patients gave lesional scalp punch biopsies and peripheral blood samples. Investigators isolated RNA and reverse transcribed it into cDNA to act as the sequencing template. Sequencing used immunoSEQ multiplex PCR; TCRdb keeps in-frame clones, though not all of them. The sample carries 150,000 to 200,000 clones, 51% recorded once. The TCR comes from a human donor with alopecia areata. This specimen consisted of CD8+ T cells sorted from blood, obtained around week 54, from a patient treated with tofacitinib.

Here the CDR3 reads CASGTADSSFYYGYTF. The DNA of the CDR3 is TGTGCCAGCGGGACCGCGGACAGCTCCTTTTACTATGGCTACACCTTC. The rearrangement links TRBV2 to TRBJ1-2; TRBD1 is a possible D gene (6 bases). This CDR3 spans 16 amino acids. From germline, CDR1 is SNHLY and CDR2 FYNNEI. The V end lost 8 bases, the J end lost 3 bases, and 22 bases lay between the germline ends.